The source of this T cell receptor beta chain is a study of T cells in Graves' hyperthyroidism and ophthalmopathy. Study details: Pretreatment peripheral blood was obtained at initial diagnosis. Study-level findings and limits: Clonotypes that were expanded in thyroid above 0.001 mostly appeared in blood too. Model-based prediction identified ophthalmopathy a median roughly 6.1 months prior to its onset.

This clonotype has ten or more counts. The antigen remains unidentified. RNA transcripts provided the source from which TCR beta CDR3 regions were amplified. Using the HTBI primer set, a first-round RT-PCR was run on the TCR CDR3. Each CDR3 protein is one row after TCRdb ran MiXCR on the multiplex PCR reads. The sample lists a few hundred thousand distinct CDR3 sequences; 15% to 18% were seen once. CDR1 and CDR2 (germline): SGHAT, FQNNGV. The CDR3 loop spans 15 amino acids. V lost 1 base to trimming and J lost 0 bases, with 10 bases between them. This sequence was found in a woman aged 18 to 35 with Graves' hyperthyroidism that later progressed to Graves' ophthalmopathy. The J gene is TRBJ2-7, the V gene TRBV11-2; D might be TRBD1 (6 bases). The sequencing sample was made of blood. The CDR3 bases are TGTGCCAGCAGCTTAGGTGGGACATTCTCCTACGAGCAGTACTTC. This gives the protein CASSLGGTFSYEQYF.